Listed below are T cell receptor beta chains from one sample, sequenced in a study of T cells in Graves' hyperthyroidism and ophthalmopathy. TCRdb called the multiplex PCR reads again in MiXCR, with one record for every CDR3 protein. Here the sample spans 450,000 to 650,000 distinct CDR3 sequences, 11% to 15% being singletons. The sequenced material came from blood. The origin of the receptors is a woman aged 18-30 years with Graves' ophthalmopathy. The CDR3 runs from the conserved cysteine through the conserved F or W.

V,J,CDR3
TRBV12-3/TRBV12-4,TRBJ1-5,CASNQGVIGNQPQHF
TRBV12-3/TRBV12-4,TRBJ2-5,CASSSTGGQETQYF
TRBV13,TRBJ1-1,CASSSHRTGGNTEAFF
TRBV7-9,TRBJ2-7,CASSLVRLSPTYEQYF
TRBV7-2,TRBJ2-5,CASSWQRDRGQETQYF
TRBV7-2,TRBJ1-3,CASSFRTSGNTIYF
TRBV7-3,TRBJ2-1,CASSRGLAGVDEQFF
TRBV7-2,TRBJ1-1,CASSPPDRQSTEAFF
TRBV7-9,TRBJ2-7,CASSLGSTGHLILYEQYF
TRBV11-3,TRBJ2-5,CASSPNGGETQYF
TRBV6-1,TRBJ2-3,CASTQRRLGATDTQYF
TRBV20-1,TRBJ2-1,CSASRGEDTYNEQFF
TRBV5-1,TRBJ1-4,CASSLTRDRAEKLFF
TRBV7-9,TRBJ1-1,CASRTSRDRGLVTEAFF
TRBV28,TRBJ2-7,CASGSGQGVPCEQYF
TRBV28,TRBJ2-2,CASSLWPGLAGSAPNTGELFF
TRBV28,TRBJ2-3,CASSWAGKSIDTQYF
TRBV11-1,TRBJ2-1,CASSLGGVSYNEQFF
TRBV6-2/TRBV6-3,TRBJ2-7,CASSQWDRGGSYEQYF
TRBV15,TRBJ1-1,CATSRNLAEAFF
TRBV19,TRBJ2-7,CASSISSGTGSYEQYF
TRBV6-2/TRBV6-3,TRBJ2-6,CASRLVTGANVLTF
TRBV20-1,TRBJ2-7,CSAPQRGSYEQYF
TRBV27,TRBJ2-3,CASSLWKASTDTQYF
TRBV3-1,TRBJ1-1,CASSLGDAEAFF
TRBV29-1,TRBJ1-2,CSVAGTGLRVVYGYTF
TRBV9,TRBJ2-5,CASSVDGQGRETQYF
TRBV10-2,TRBJ1-1,CASSGDPVDTEAFF
TRBV28,TRBJ1-2,CASRLGTGGEGYTF
TRBV6-1,TRBJ1-2,CASSPDRGYGYTF
TRBV6-1,TRBJ2-1,CASSEMAGRYQFF
TRBV7-9,TRBJ2-1,CAGRVAGARNEQFF
TRBV7-9,TRBJ2-1,CASSRKINEQFF
TRBV18,TRBJ1-1,CASSVGRLNTEAFF
TRBV18,TRBJ2-7,CASSASTGPYEQYF
TRBV2,TRBJ2-3,CASTLNLAASTDTQYF
TRBV7-9,TRBJ1-4,CASSARDRQGEKLFF
TRBV12-3/TRBV12-4,TRBJ2-6,CASSLVQGDGANVLTF
TRBV20-1,TRBJ1-3,CSARDLDGLSGNTIYF
TRBV7-2,TRBJ2-6,CASSPSGRSGANVLTF
TRBV6-2/TRBV6-3,TRBJ2-1,CASSPHGTSGRNEQFF
TRBV9,TRBJ2-2,CASSVGDRAGELFF
TRBV12-3/TRBV12-4,TRBJ1-2,CASSPVGQWGYTF
TRBV4-3,TRBJ2-1,CASRATHSLGGNEQFF
TRBV7-9,TRBJ2-3,CASSPGVAGTDTQYF
TRBV7-3,TRBJ2-2,CASSLGRHGGTGELFF
TRBV5-1,TRBJ2-3,CASSLSGSTADTQYF
TRBV4-1,TRBJ1-1,CASSQGDGSQTEAFF
TRBV20-1,TRBJ2-3,CSAKGTSGPDTQYF
TRBV29-1,TRBJ2-1,CSVEAPPGVWNEQFF
TRBV10-3,TRBJ2-7,CAISRREGRSYEQYF
TRBV19,TRBJ1-6,CASTYSGTGVNSPLHF
TRBV6-5,TRBJ2-1,CASSVSIINEQFF